This TCR beta chain was recorded in a study of T-cell reconstitution after alpha-beta-depleted transplantation in children (dated by TCRdb to 2016 to 2017). A note on the overall study: T-cell immune reconstitution after TCRalphabeta/CD19-depleted allogeneic hematopoietic cell transplantation in children was quantitatively tracked in the study by means of TCR repertoire profiling.

This clonotype has just a few counts. Its recognized antigen is unknown. No per-base quality is available; no much larger clone lies one base away. The library was produced with PCR. Sequencing instrument: Illumina HiSeq 2500. TCR libraries were prepared with molecular barcoding, using unique molecular identifiers to normalize TCRbeta repertoire quantification. Starting from the raw public reads, TCRdb applied fastp trimming at Q25, assembled clones with MiXCR and retained in-frame beta chains. Rows matching on CDR3 protein sequence are summarized as one entry with the most common DNA and genes. This sample gives more than 450,000 distinct CDR3 sequences in total; 15% to 20% of them show up just once. The ten largest account for around 3.3% of the sample. The junction carries 16 bases between V and J, which are trimmed by 3 bases and 5 bases respectively. The CDR3 spans 14 residues, from the cysteine through the phenylalanine. CDR3 DNA is the only sequence kept; it has 42 bases, read in frame from the first base. The germline V gene (reference sequence) provides CDR1 DFQATT and CDR2 SNEGSKA.

The TCR comes from a human donor who donated a stem cell graft to a child with acute lymphoblastic leukemia. The sequencing used PBMCs from the stem cell graft donor, collected from the stem cell graft. The chain links TRBV20-1 with TRBJ2-5; the D segment could be TRBD1, given 5 matching bases. The DNA sequence is as follows: TGCAGTGCTAGGGTTGGGGCGCCCCAGGAGACCCAGTACTTC. Its amino acids are CSARVGAPQETQYF.